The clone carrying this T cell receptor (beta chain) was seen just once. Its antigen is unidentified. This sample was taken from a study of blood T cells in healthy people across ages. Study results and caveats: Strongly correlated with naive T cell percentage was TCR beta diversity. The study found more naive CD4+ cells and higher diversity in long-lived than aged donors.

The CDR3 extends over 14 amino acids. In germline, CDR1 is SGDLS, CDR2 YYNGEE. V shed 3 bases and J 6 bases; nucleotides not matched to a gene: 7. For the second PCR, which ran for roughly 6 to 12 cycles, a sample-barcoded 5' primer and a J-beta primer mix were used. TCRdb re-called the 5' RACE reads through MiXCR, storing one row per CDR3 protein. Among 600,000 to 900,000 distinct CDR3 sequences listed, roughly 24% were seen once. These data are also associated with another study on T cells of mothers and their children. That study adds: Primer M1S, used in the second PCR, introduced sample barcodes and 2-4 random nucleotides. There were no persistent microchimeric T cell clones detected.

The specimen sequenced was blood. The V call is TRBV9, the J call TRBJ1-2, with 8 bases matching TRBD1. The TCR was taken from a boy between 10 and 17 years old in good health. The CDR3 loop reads CASSATGGVDGYTF. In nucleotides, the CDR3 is TGTGCCAGCAGCGCAACAGGGGGGGTCGATGGCTACACCTTC. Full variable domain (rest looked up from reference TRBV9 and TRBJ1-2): DSGVTQTPKHLITATGQRVTLRCSPRSGDLSVYWYQQSLDQGLQFLIQYYNGEERAKGNILERFSAQQFPDLHSELNLSSLELGDSALYFCASSATGGVDGYTFGSGTRLTVV.